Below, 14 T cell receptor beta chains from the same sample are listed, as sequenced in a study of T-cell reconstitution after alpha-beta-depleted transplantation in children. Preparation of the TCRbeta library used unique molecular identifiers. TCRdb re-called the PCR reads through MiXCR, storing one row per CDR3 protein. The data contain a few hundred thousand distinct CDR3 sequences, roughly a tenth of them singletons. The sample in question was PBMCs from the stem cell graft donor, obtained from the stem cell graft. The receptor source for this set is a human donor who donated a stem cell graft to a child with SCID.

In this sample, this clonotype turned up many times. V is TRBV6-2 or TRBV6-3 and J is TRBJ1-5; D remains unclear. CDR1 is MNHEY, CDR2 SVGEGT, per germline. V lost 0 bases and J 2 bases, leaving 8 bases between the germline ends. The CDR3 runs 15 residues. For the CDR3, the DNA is TGTGCCAGCAGTTACTCGAGAGTTCGCAATCAGCCCCAGCATTTT. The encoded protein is CASSYSRVRNQPQHF.

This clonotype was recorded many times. For the CDR3, the DNA is TGTGCCAGCAGTTTATCTACGACAGGGGTCAACGAAAAACTGTTTTTT. Protein sequence: CASSLSTTGVNEKLFF. V and J are TRBV28 and TRBJ1-4; TRBD1 matches at 8 bases. The CDR3 extends over 16 amino acids. The germline V gene has CDR1 MDHEN and CDR2 SYDVKM. V was pared by 1 base and J by 8 bases, with 9 bases of the junction left unmatched.

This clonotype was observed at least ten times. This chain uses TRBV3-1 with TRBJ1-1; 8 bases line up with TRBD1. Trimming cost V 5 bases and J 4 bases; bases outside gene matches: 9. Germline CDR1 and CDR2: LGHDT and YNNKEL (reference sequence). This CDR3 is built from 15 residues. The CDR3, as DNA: TGTGCCAGCAGCTCCCGGACAGGGAGAGGCACTGAAGCTTTCTTT. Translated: CASSSRTGRGTEAFF.

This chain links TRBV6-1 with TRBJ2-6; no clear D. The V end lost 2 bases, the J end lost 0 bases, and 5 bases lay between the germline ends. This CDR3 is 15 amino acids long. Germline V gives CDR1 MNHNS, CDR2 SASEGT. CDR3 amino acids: CASSEISSGANVLTF. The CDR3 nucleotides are TGTGCCAGCAGTGAAATCAGCTCTGGGGCCAACGTCCTGACTTTC.

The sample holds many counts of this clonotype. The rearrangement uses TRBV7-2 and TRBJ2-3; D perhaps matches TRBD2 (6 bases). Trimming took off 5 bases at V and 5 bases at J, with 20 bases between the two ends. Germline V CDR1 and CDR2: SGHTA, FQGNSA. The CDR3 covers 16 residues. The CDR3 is CASSPYGTRGVDTQYF. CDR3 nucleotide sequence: TGTGCCAGCAGCCCCTACGGGACTCGTGGGGTAGATACGCAGTATTTT.

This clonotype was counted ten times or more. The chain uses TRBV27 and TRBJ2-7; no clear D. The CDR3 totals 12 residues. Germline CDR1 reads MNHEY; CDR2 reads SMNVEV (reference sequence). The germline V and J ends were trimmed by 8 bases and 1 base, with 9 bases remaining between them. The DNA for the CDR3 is TGTGCCAGCCGGAAGAGTTCCTACGAGCAGTACTTC. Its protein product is CASRKSSYEQYF.

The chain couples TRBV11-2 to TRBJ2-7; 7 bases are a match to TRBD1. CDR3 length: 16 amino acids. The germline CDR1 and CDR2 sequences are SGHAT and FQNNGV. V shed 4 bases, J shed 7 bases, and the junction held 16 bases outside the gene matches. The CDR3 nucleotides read TGTGCCAGCAGCTCTAGCAGGGGACAGCACCAAGATGAGCAGTACTTC. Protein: CASSSSRGQHQDEQYF.

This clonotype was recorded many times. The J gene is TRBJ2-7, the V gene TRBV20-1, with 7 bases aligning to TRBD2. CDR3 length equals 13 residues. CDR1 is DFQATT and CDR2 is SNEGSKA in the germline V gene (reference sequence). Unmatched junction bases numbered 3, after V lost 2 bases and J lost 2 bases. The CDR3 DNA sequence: TGCAGTGCTAGACCTAGCGGAACCTACGAGCAGTACTTC. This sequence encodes CSARPSGTYEQYF.

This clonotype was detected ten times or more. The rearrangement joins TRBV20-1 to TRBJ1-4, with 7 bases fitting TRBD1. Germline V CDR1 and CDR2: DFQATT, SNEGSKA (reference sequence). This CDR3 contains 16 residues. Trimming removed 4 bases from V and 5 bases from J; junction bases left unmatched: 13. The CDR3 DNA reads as TGCAGTGCTACCTTCAACAGGGGAGGCACCAATGAAAAACTGTTTTTT. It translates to CSATFNRGGTNEKLFF.

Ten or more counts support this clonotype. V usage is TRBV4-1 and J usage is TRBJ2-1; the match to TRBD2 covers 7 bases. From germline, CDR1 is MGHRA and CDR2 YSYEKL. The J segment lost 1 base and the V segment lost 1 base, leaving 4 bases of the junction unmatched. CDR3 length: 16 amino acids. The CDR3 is CASSQVGGDSYNEQFF. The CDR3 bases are TGCGCCAGCAGCCAAGTGGGGGGGGATTCCTACAATGAGCAGTTCTTC.

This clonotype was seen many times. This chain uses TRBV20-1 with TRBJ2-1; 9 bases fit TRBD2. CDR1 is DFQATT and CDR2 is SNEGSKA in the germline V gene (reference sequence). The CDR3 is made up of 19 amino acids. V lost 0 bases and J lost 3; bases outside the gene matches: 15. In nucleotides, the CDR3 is TGCAGTGCTAGAGATGGCGGGGGGGGCAAGGGCTGGGGCTACAATGAGCAGTTCTTC. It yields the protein CSARDGGGGKGWGYNEQFF.

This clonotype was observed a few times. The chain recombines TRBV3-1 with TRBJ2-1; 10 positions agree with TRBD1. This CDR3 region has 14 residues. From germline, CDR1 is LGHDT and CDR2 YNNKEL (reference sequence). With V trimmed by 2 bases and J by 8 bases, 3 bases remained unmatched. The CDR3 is CASSQTTGGHEQFF. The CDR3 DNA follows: TGTGCCAGCAGCCAAACGACAGGGGGCCATGAGCAGTTCTTC.

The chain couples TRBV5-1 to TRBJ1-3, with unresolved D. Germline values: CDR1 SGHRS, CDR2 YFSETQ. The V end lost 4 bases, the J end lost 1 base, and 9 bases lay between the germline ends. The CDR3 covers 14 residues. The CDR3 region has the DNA TGCGCCAGCAGCCCTGTAAATTCTGGAAACACCATATATTTT. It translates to CASSPVNSGNTIYF.

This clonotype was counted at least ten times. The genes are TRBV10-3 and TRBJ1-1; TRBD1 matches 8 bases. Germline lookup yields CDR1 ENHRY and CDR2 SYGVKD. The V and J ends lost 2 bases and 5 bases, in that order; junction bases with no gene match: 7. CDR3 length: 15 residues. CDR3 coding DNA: TGTGCCATCAGTGAGCTGGTCAGGGGGCAGACTGAAGCTTTCTTT. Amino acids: CAISELVRGQTEAFF.